This is a list of T cell receptor beta chains from one sample in a study of T cell responses to AZD1222 COVID-19 vaccine. Profiled with immunoSEQ multiplex PCR; TCRdb holds only in-frame clones, not every one. The sample has 130,000 or so clones, 85% to 95% seen once. Here the sequenced sample was peripheral blood, taken on day 0 of AZD1222 vaccination. All receptors come from an adult in good health. CDR3s leave out the opening cysteine and the closing phenylalanine or tryptophan.

TRBV30,TRBJ1-6,10,AWNSLNSPLH
TRBV4-1,TRBJ1-3,14,ASSQVLAASGNTIY
TRBV27,TRBJ1-5,12,ASSLGQGNQPQH
TRBV28,TRBJ2-1,16,ATSRRAGDPSPYNEQF
TRBV4-1,TRBJ1-4,15,ASSWTGPSPRNEKLF
TRBV7-6,TRBJ2-1,12,ASSLAGENNEQF
TRBV19,TRBJ1-2,14,ASSRPTRQGHYGYT
TRBV6-2/TRBV6-3,TRBJ2-2,11,ASSFAGTGELF
TRBV7-3,TRBJ1-1,11,ASSQDRTTEAF
TRBV30,TRBJ1-6,14,AWSSAMSSYNSPLH
TRBV6-2/TRBV6-3,TRBJ2-3,13,ASSYSQRSTDTQY
TRBV5-1,TRBJ1-1,11,ASSLDRLTGAF
TRBV12-3/TRBV12-4,TRBJ1-5,9,ASSPGTVQH
TRBV5-1,TRBJ2-3,11,ASSLQGPDTQY